These 29 T cell receptor beta chains originate from one sample sequenced in a study of breast tumors, draining lymph nodes, adjacent tissues. Breast cancer patients provided tissue from their axillary draining lymph nodes. One entry per CDR3 protein results from TCRdb running MiXCR on the multiplex PCR reads. The repertoire holds 100,000 to 150,000 distinct CDR3 sequences, 15% to 20% seen once, with around 3.5% in the top ten. The sequencing sample was made of axillary lymph node tissue. Receptors were obtained from a female donor with breast cancer. Some clones in this sample may be carry-over from other donors' samples.

About this clonotype: This is likely a read error, given that the CDR3 carries no conserved phenylalanine or tryptophan at its end. The chain uses TRBV11-2 and TRBJ1-6; the D gene is possibly TRBD1 (5 bases). This CDR3 is built from 15 residues. V gave up 5 bases and J gave up 7 bases, with 15 bases separating them. Germline loops: CDR1 SGHAT, CDR2 FQNNGV. In DNA, the CDR3 is TGTGCCAGCAGCCTAGTGCAGGGTGGGAATTCACCCCTCCACTGT. It codes for CASSLVQGGNSPLHC.

This clonotype was seen ten or more times. The rearrangement joins TRBV19 to TRBJ2-2, with D maybe TRBD1 (5 bases). Germline assignment: CDR1 LNHDA and CDR2 SQIVND (reference sequence). This CDR3 comprises 14 residues. Deletions cut 4 bases from V and 6 bases from J, with 12 bases between. This chain's CDR3 is CASSSTPGSGELFF. CDR3 in DNA: TGTGCCAGTAGTAGTACGCCAGGGTCCGGGGAGCTGTTTTTT.

In regard to this clonotype: A much larger clone differs from this one at a single base, so this may be a read error. This chain joins TRBV7-9 and TRBJ1-4; the match to TRBD1 covers 7 bases. Germline values: CDR1 SEHNR, CDR2 FQNEAQ (reference sequence). The CDR3 consists of 15 residues. CDR3 DNA: TGTGCCAGCAGTCGATTACAGGGGCTTAATGAAAAACTGTCTTTT. Protein product: CASSRLQGLNEKLSF. The full variable domain, rest sourced from reference TRBV7-9 and TRBJ1-4, is DTGVSQNPRHKITKRGQNVTFRCDPISEHNRLYWYRQTLGQGPEFLTYFQNEAQLEKSRLLSDRFSAERPKGSFSTLEIQRTEQGDSAMYLCASSRLQGLNEKLSFGSGTQLSVL.

The chain joins TRBV5-1 to TRBJ2-5; 8 bases align to TRBD2. The CDR3 consists of 15 residues. Trimming took 1 base from V and 5 from J; bases not matched to a gene: 7. Germline V gives CDR1 SGHRS, CDR2 YFSETQ. In nucleotides, the CDR3 is TGCGCCAGCAGCTTGTTGGCGGGAGGTAGTGAGACCCAGTACTTC. Protein product: CASSLLAGGSETQYF.

This clonotype was observed many times. The gene calls are TRBV19 and TRBJ2-3; 7 bases agree with TRBD1. CDR3 length: 15 residues. From germline, CDR1 is LNHDA and CDR2 SQIVND (reference sequence). V shed 8 bases, J shed 0 bases, and the junction held 8 bases outside the gene matches. The CDR3 loop is CASSSWDRSTDTQYF. The CDR3 coding sequence is TGTGCCAGTTCATCGTGGGACAGAAGCACAGATACGCAGTATTTT.

This clonotype occurred many times. The rearrangement links TRBV2 to TRBJ2-7, with TRBD1 matching 7 bases. The CDR3 contains 16 residues. Unmatched junction bases numbered 16, after V lost 6 bases and J lost 5 bases. CDR1 and CDR2 (germline): SNHLY, FYNNEI. CDR3 nucleotide sequence: TGTGCCAGCAGGGAACCGAGACAGGGTCCGATCAACGAGCAGTACTTC. Encoded protein: CASREPRQGPINEQYF.

Details on this clonotype: This clone may be a read error of a much larger clone one base away. The chain employs TRBV10-1 and TRBJ2-5, with TRBD1 matching 8 bases. Germline V lookup: CDR1 WNHNN, CDR2 SYGVQD (reference sequence). The CDR3 is 13 residues long. CDR3 protein: CASSDRGQETRYF. The CDR3 DNA reads TGCGCCAGCAGTGACAGGGGGCAAGAGACCCGGTACTTC.

This chain links TRBV19 with TRBJ2-3, with 7 bases identical to TRBD1. CDR3 length: 17 amino acids. Per germline, CDR1 LNHDA and CDR2 SQIVND (reference sequence). V shed 6 bases and J 4 bases; nucleotides not matched to a gene: 16. The CDR3 sequence: CASRGDNRDSRADTQYF. Written as DNA, the CDR3 is TGTGCCAGTAGGGGCGACAACCGGGACAGTCGGGCAGATACGCAGTATTTT. The variable domain in full, with the rest retrieved from reference TRBV19 and TRBJ2-3, is DGGITQSPKYLFRKEGQNVTLSCEQNLNHDAMYWYRQDPGQGLRLIYYSQIVNDFQKGDIAEGYSVSREKKESFPLTVTSAQKNPTAFYLCASRGDNRDSRADTQYFGPGTRLTVL.

This clonotype came up many times. The V gene is TRBV6-5, the J gene TRBJ1-2; 8 nucleotides align to TRBD1. CDR1 is MNHEY and CDR2 is SVGAGI in the germline V gene. Unmatched junction bases numbered 4, after V lost 2 bases and J lost 5 bases. The CDR3 contains 14 residues. The chain's CDR3 is CASSYRTGNYGYTF. CDR3 sequence (DNA): TGTGCCAGCAGTTACAGGACAGGGAATTATGGCTACACCTTC.

This clonotype was recorded many times. This chain uses TRBV7-9 with TRBJ1-4; D not resolved. V lost 5 bases and J 6 bases, leaving 19 bases between the germline ends. The CDR3 is made up of 16 amino acids. Germline V gives CDR1 SEHNR, CDR2 FQNEAQ (reference sequence). The CDR3: CASSQQEEGLDEKLFF. In DNA, the CDR3 is TGTGCCAGCAGCCAACAAGAGGAAGGGCTGGATGAAAAACTGTTTTTT.

As for this clonotype: This could be a read error, since a much larger clone is one nucleotide away. J is TRBJ2-1 and V is TRBV3-1, with a tentative D call TRBD1 (6 bases). Germline V gives CDR1 LGHDT, CDR2 YNNKEL (reference sequence). The CDR3 extends over 14 amino acids. The CDR3 DNA is TGTGCCGGCAGCCCTCGGGGCAACAGGGACGAGCAGTTCTTC. Its protein product is CAGSPRGNRDEQFF.

This clonotype was detected many times. The chain uses TRBV20-1 and TRBJ1-6; 8 bases map to TRBD1. Germline values: CDR1 DFQATT, CDR2 SNEGSKA (reference sequence). The V segment lost 2 bases and the J segment 5 bases; nucleotides outside the gene matches: 5. The CDR3 runs to 15 residues. The CDR3 region is CSARHYRGDNSPLHF. In DNA form, the CDR3 reads TGCAGTGCTAGACACTACAGGGGGGATAATTCACCCCTCCACTTT.

This clonotype was found many times. The genes are TRBV5-1 and TRBJ2-5, with TRBD2 identical over 11 bases. CDR1 and CDR2 from the germline V gene are SGHRS and YFSETQ. CDR3 size: 15 residues. V lost 4 bases and J lost 5; bases outside the gene matches: 7. The CDR3 loop reads CASSLTSGMMETQYF. As DNA, the CDR3 is TGCGCCAGCAGCCTGACTAGCGGGATGATGGAGACCCAGTACTTC.

In this sample, this clonotype turned up many times. The chain uses TRBV5-6 and TRBJ2-7; no clear D. The CDR3 length is 14 residues. Germline assignment: CDR1 SGHDT and CDR2 YYEEEE. The V and J ends lost 0 bases and 1 base respectively, with 8 bases between them. The CDR3 DNA follows: TGTGCCAGCAGCTTGGACGGAACTTCCTACGAGCAGTACTTC. The encoded protein is CASSLDGTSYEQYF. Looking up the rest from reference TRBV5-6 and TRBJ2-7 gives the full variable domain: DAGVTQSPTHLIKTRGQQVTLRCSPKSGHDTVSWYQQALGQGPQFIFQYYEEEERQRGNFPDRFSGHQFPNYSSELNVNALLLGDSALYLCASSLDGTSYEQYFGPGTRLTVT.

In the case of this clonotype: This sequence may be a read error, since a much larger clone differs from it by one base. The genes are TRBV7-3 and TRBJ1-4; D call uncertain. Germline CDR1 is SGHTA and CDR2 is FQGTGA. The CDR3 contains 15 residues. In DNA, the CDR3 is TGTGCCAGCAGCTCCCCCGGATCCGTCGATGAAAGACTGTTTTTT. Protein: CASSSPGSVDERLFF.

This clonotype was counted at least ten times. The chain joins TRBV6-5 to TRBJ1-5, with D perhaps TRBD1 (5 bases). There are 14 residues in the CDR3. Trimming left V 8 bases short and J 0 bases short, with 11 bases between. Germline V lookup: CDR1 MNHEY, CDR2 SVGAGI. The CDR3 loop reads CASAPGYSNQPQHF. Here the CDR3 DNA reads TGTGCCAGCGCCCCAGGGTATAGCAATCAGCCCCAGCATTTT.

V and J are TRBV27 and TRBJ1-5; D ambiguous. Germline V gene data show CDR1 as MNHEY and CDR2 as SMNVEV (reference sequence). The CDR3 is made up of 17 amino acids. The V gene lost 5 bases and the J gene lost 0 bases, with 17 bases spanning the gap. The CDR3 DNA reads as TGTGCCAGCAGTCCACGGCGGGCCGACTCTAGCAATCAGCCCCAGCATTTT. As protein: CASSPRRADSSNQPQHF.

The table lists this clonotype with many counts. The gene calls are TRBV5-5 and TRBJ1-3; D is undetermined. Deletions cut 0 bases from V and 2 bases from J, with 9 bases between. CDR3 length: 15 residues. Per germline, CDR1 SGHKS and CDR2 YYEKEE (reference sequence). The CDR3 loop is CASSLARTTGNTIYF. CDR3 coding DNA: TGTGCCAGCAGCTTGGCCAGAACCACTGGAAACACCATATATTTT. The entire variable domain, with the rest obtained from reference TRBV5-5 and TRBJ1-3, is as follows: DAGVTQSPTHLIKTRGQQVTLRCSPISGHKSVSWYQQVLGQGPQFIFQYYEKEERGRGNFPDRFSARQFPNYSSELNVNALLLGDSALYLCASSLARTTGNTIYFGEGSWLTVV.

Worth noting for this clonotype: This could be a read error, since a much larger clone is one nucleotide away. The genes are TRBV18 and TRBJ1-2, with 10 bases lining up with TRBD1. CDR3 length equals 15 residues. Germline V lookup: CDR1 KGHSH, CDR2 LQKENI. The CDR3 here is CASSPDRGNNCGYTF. The CDR3 nucleotides read TGTGCCAGCTCACCGGACAGGGGGAATAACTGTGGCTACACCTTC.

A few counts support this clonotype. The CDR3 DNA sequence: TGTGCCAGCAGTATTCAGGGGGGGGCCTACAATGAGCAGTTCTTC. Translation gives CASSIQGGAYNEQFF. The chain has TRBV12-3 or TRBV12-4 and TRBJ2-1; D may correspond to TRBD1 or TRBD2 (7 bases each). V gave up 5 bases and J gave up 2 bases, with 13 bases separating them. This CDR3 has 15 residues.

This clonotype is a singleton in its sample. Given a much more abundant clone one base away, this may be a read error. J is TRBJ2-7 and V is TRBV27; 7 bases align to TRBD1. Germline V CDR1 and CDR2: MNHEY, SMNVEV (reference sequence). The trim removed 8 bases at V and 2 bases at J, leaving 9 bases unmatched. This CDR3 is built from 14 residues. As DNA, the CDR3 is TGTGCCAGCGGTTCATTGGACAGGCCCTACGAGCAGTACTTC. Translated, it gives CASGSLDRPYEQYF.

The sample holds many counts of this clonotype. The junction departs from the called germline gene at one end, perhaps through a read error. V and J are TRBV7-7 and TRBJ2-1, with D tentatively TRBD2 (6 bases). The CDR3 runs 13 residues. The germline V gene encodes CDR1 SSHAT and CDR2 FNYEAQ (reference sequence). As DNA, the CDR3 is TGTGCTAGCAGCTTAATTATGGAGGGGGAGCAGTTCTTC. This codes for CASSLIMEGEQFF.

This clonotype has more than one count but fewer than ten. Germline and junction disagree at one end, which may indicate a read error. The genes are TRBV20-1 and TRBJ2-7; the D gene could be TRBD1 or TRBD2 (5 bases each). In germline, CDR1 is DFQATT, CDR2 SNEGSKA (reference sequence). The CDR3 consists of 14 residues. CDR3 coding DNA: TGCAGTGCAAGTGAGGGGCGTAGTCCCTACGGGCAGTACTTC. Encoded protein: CSASEGRSPYGQYF.

As regards this clonotype: A much larger clone lies a single base off, so this may be a read error. V usage is TRBV18 and J usage is TRBJ2-7, with D perhaps TRBD1 (5 bases). V lost 2 bases and J lost 2, with 13 bases in between. The CDR3 extends over 15 amino acids. Per germline, CDR1 KGHSH and CDR2 LQKENI. CDR3 in DNA: TGTGCCAGCTCACCAGGGGCTCAATCTGCCTACGAGCAGTACTTC. It encodes CASSPGAQSAYEQYF.

Comment on this clonotype: This sequence may be a read error, since a much larger clone differs from it by one base. V is TRBV4-1 and J is TRBJ2-1; 12 bases agree with TRBD2. Germline-derived CDR1 and CDR2 are MGHRA and YSYEKL. The CDR3 has 17 residues. This CDR3 reads CTSSQDTGLAGRLEQFF. The CDR3 bases are TGCACCAGCAGCCAAGACACGGGACTAGCGGGCCGACTTGAGCAGTTCTTC.

This clonotype was detected many times. The chain employs TRBV27 and TRBJ1-2; 7 positions agree with TRBD1. The germline gives CDR1 MNHEY, CDR2 SMNVEV (reference sequence). The CDR3 is made up of 13 amino acids. The V segment lost 8 bases and the J segment 8 bases; nucleotides outside the gene matches: 11. The CDR3 coding sequence is TGTGCCAGCCGCGGGACAGCTCAAGGGGGCTACACCTTC. This gives the protein CASRGTAQGGYTF.

This clonotype was counted between two and nine times. This sequence joins TRBV6-1 and TRBJ1-5; D call uncertain. This CDR3 region has 14 residues. V shed 2 bases and J shed 0 bases, with 5 bases lying between them. In germline, CDR1 is MNHNS, CDR2 SASEGT. CDR3 DNA: TGTGCCAGCAGTGAAATGTATAGCAATCAGCCCCAGCATTTT. Protein product: CASSEMYSNQPQHF.

As regards this clonotype: It may be a read error: a sequence one base away is much more abundant. The chain is built from TRBV7-6 and TRBJ1-5; possibly TRBD1 for D (6 bases). This CDR3 has 15 residues. CDR1 is SGHVS, CDR2 FNYEAQ, per germline. This chain's CDR3 is CASSLAPTGNQPLHF. The CDR3 coding sequence is TGTGCCAGCAGCTTAGCTCCGACAGGCAATCAGCCCCTGCATTTT. Variable domain in full (rest from reference TRBV7-6 and TRBJ1-5): GAGVSQSPRYKVTKRGQDVALRCDPISGHVSLYWYRQALGQGPEFLTYFNYEAQQDKSGLPNDRFSAERPEGSISTLTIQRTEQRDSAMYRCASSLAPTGNQPLHFGDGTRLSIL.

This clonotype was observed at least ten times. The V call is TRBV6-5, the J call TRBJ2-3; D gene ambiguous. From germline, CDR1 is MNHEY and CDR2 SVGAGI. Trimming pared 2 bases from V and 3 bases from J, leaving 6 bases between. This CDR3 is 13 amino acids long. CDR3 sequence reads: CASSYVATDTQYF. For the CDR3, the DNA is TGTGCCAGCAGTTACGTAGCAACAGATACGCAGTATTTT.